The 5 T cell receptor beta chains in this list originate from one sample, sequenced in a study of cytomegalovirus exposure and HLA in healthy donors. The PCR was carried out with 60 Vbeta primers and 13 Jbeta primers. Data came from immunoSEQ multiplex PCR; TCRdb stores just in-frame clones and leaves some out. The repertoire consists of approximately 160,000 clones, with 68% occurring once and the leading ten covering roughly 1.4%. Sequencing was carried out using PBMCs. All receptors come from a man in his fifties in good health and CMV-seronegative.

The rearrangement links TRBV7-9 to TRBJ1-1, with D unclear. The V end was cut by 3 bases, the J end by 5 bases, with 13 bases between. This CDR3 is built from 14 residues. The germline CDR1 and CDR2 sequences are SEHNR and FQNEAQ (reference sequence). In DNA form, the CDR3 reads TGTGCCAGCAGCTTGTTGGAGGGCAGGACTGAAGCTTTCTTT. As protein: CASSLLEGRTEAFF.

This clone occurred a few times. The gene calls are TRBV28 and TRBJ2-1; 11 nucleotides align to TRBD2. The length of the CDR3 is 15 residues. The germline V gene has CDR1 MDHEN and CDR2 SYDVKM. V dropped 10 bases and J dropped 6; count of bases not matched to a gene: 11. The CDR3: CATAVSSGGANEQFF. The CDR3, as DNA: TGTGCCACCGCAGTAAGTAGCGGGGGGGCCAATGAGCAGTTCTTC.

Note on this clone: One junction end disagrees with the germline gene, perhaps due to a read error. The V gene is TRBV7-2, the J gene TRBJ2-1; 7 bases are a match to TRBD1. Germline V gives CDR1 SGHTA, CDR2 FQGNSA. CDR3 length equals 12 residues. CDR3 protein: CASSLGTTGTLF. CDR3 nucleotides: TGTGCCAGCAGCTTAGGTACGACAGGGACGCTCTTC.

In this sample, this clone turned up a few times. The J gene is TRBJ2-2, the V gene TRBV14, with a possible D match to TRBD2 (6 bases). Germline V gives CDR1 SGHDN, CDR2 FVKESK. This CDR3 is built from 15 residues. V lost 0 bases and J lost 6, with 11 bases in between. Here the CDR3 DNA reads TGTGCCAGCAGCCAAGATTGGGGGAGGCCCGGGGAGCTGTTTTTT. Protein sequence: CASSQDWGRPGELFF.

The rearrangement joins TRBV6-5 to TRBJ2-5; tentative D call: TRBD2 (5 bases). Germline assignment: CDR1 MNHEY and CDR2 SVGAGI. The CDR3 sequence is 13 residues long. Trimming stripped 2 bases from V and 4 bases from J, with 8 bases between. CDR3 nucleotide sequence: TGTGCCAGCAGTTACCCGGGGTTAGAGACCCAGTACTTC. Its protein product is CASSYPGLETQYF.